This T cell receptor beta chain was found in a study of neurological immune-mediated disorders. The study, taken as a whole, reports: Patients with HTLV-1-associated myelopathy had the highest level of TCR clonal expansion, whereas patients with multiple sclerosis had the lowest level, falling beneath the level found in healthy controls.

This clonotype appeared many times. Its antigen is currently unknown. V dropped 4 bases and J dropped 0 bases, with 13 bases sitting between them. Germline lookup yields CDR1 SGHRS and CDR2 YFSETQ. The CDR3 has 15 residues. The cDNA was generated by 5'RACE with 10-nucleotide random UMIs. TCRdb called the 5' RACE reads again in MiXCR, with one record for every CDR3 protein. The table lists around 69,000 distinct CDR3 sequences, 10% of them singletons, with 9.5% to 10% in the top ten. Time point described: longitudinal time-point 1 (baseline). The unsorted libraries were prepared from 2 million PBMCs (stored at -80 C).

The clonotype comes from a man aged 25-45 years in good health. The sequencing input was PBMCs. The chain joins TRBV5-1 to TRBJ2-5; D not resolved. The chain's CDR3 is CASSPLGRNQETQYF. The CDR3 bases are TGCGCCAGCAGCCCGCTTGGACGGAACCAAGAGACCCAGTACTTC.